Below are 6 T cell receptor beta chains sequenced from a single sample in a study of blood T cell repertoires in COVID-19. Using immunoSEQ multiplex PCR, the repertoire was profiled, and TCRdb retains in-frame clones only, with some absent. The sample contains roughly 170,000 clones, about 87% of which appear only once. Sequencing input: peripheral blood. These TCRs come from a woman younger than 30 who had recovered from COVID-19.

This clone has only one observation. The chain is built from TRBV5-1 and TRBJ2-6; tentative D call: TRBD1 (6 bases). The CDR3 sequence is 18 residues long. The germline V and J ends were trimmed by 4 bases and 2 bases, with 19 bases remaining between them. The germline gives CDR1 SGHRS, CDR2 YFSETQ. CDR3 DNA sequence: TGCGCCAGCAGCGAACGGACAGCCAGCTCGGCTGGGGCCAACGTCCTGACTTTC. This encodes CASSERTASSAGANVLTF.

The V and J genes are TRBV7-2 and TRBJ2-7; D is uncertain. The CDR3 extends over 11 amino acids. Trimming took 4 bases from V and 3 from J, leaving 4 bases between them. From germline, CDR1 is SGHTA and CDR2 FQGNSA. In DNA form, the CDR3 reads TGTGCCAGCAGCTATTACTACGAGCAGTACTTC. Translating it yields CASSYYYEQYF. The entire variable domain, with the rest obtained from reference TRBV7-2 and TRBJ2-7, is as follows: GAGVSQSPSNKVTEKGKDVELRCDPISGHTALYWYRQSLGQGLEFLIYFQGNSAPDKSGLPSDRFSAERTGGSVSTLTIQRTQQEDSAVYLCASSYYYEQYFGPGTRLTVT.

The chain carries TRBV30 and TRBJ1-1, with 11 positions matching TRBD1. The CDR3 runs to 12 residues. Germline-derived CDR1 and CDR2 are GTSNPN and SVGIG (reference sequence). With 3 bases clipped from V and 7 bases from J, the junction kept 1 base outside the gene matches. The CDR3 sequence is CAWRGQGVEAFF. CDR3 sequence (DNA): TGTGCCTGGAGGGGACAGGGGGTTGAAGCTTTCTTT.

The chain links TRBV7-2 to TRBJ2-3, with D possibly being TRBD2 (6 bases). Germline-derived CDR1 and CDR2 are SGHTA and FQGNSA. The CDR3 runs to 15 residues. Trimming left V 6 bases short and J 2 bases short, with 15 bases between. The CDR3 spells CASSLHRDSTDTQYF. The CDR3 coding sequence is TGTGCCAGCAGTCTCCACCGGGACTCCACAGATACGCAGTATTTT.

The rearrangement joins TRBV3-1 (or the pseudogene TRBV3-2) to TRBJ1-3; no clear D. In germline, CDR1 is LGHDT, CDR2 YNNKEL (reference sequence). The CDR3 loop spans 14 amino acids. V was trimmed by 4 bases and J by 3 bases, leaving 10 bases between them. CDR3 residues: CASSPTVLGNTIYF. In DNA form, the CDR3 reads TGTGCCAGCAGCCCAACTGTCCTTGGAAACACCATATATTTT.

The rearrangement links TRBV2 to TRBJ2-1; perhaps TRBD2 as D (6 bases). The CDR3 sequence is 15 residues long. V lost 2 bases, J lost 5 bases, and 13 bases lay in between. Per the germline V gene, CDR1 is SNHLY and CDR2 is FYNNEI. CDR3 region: CASSERRGNHNEQFF. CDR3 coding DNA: TGTGCCAGCAGTGAAAGGCGGGGCAACCACAATGAGCAGTTCTTC.